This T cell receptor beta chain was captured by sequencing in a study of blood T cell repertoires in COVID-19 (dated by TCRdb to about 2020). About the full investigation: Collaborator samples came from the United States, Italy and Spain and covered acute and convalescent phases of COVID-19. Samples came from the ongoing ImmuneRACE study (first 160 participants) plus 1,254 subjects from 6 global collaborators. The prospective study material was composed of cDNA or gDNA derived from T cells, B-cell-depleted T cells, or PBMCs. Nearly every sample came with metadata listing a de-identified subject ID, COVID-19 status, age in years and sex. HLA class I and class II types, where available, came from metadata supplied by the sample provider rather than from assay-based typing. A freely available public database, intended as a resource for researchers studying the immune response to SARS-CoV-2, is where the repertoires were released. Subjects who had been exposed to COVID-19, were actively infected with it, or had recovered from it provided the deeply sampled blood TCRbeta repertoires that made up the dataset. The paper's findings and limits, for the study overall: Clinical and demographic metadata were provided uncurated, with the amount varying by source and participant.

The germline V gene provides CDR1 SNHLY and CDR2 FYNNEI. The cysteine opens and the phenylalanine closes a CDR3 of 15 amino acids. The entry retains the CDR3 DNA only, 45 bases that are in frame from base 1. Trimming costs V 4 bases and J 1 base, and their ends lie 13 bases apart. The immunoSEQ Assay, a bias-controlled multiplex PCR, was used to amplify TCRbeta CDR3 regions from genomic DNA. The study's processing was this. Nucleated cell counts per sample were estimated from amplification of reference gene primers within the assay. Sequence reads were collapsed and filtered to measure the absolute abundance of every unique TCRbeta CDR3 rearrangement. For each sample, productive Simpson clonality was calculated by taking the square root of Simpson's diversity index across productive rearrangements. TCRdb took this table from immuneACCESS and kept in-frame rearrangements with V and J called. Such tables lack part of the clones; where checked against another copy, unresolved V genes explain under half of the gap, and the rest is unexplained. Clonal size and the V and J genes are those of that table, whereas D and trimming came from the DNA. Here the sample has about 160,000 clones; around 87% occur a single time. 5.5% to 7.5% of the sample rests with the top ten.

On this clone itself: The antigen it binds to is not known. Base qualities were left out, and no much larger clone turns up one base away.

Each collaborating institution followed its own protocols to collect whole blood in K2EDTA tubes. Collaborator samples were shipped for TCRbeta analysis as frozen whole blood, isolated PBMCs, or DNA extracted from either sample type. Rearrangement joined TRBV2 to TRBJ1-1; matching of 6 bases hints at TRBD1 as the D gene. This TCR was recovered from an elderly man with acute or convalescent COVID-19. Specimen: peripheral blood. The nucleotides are TGTGCCAGCAGTGCGCAGGGGTCAAGGAACACTGAAGCTTTCTTT. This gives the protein CASSAQGSRNTEAFF.